A single sample gave rise to the 17 T cell receptor beta chains below, sequenced in a study of cytomegalovirus exposure and HLA in healthy donors. PCR amplification relied on 60 Vbeta primers (plus 13 Jbeta primers). The data were produced by immunoSEQ multiplex PCR, yet TCRdb's version contains in-frame clones alone and is incomplete. The sample gives approximately 170,000 clones, approximately 77% of which show up once; roughly 7.4% is in the top ten. The specimen was PBMCs. These receptors were collected from a male donor in good health and CMV-seropositive.

This rearrangement joins TRBV10-1 to TRBJ2-2; maybe TRBD1 (5 bases). With 8 bases removed from V and 7 bases from J, the gap between germline ends came to 11 bases. Germline-derived CDR1 and CDR2 are WNHNN and SYGVQD (reference sequence). CDR3 length: 12 residues. The CDR3 DNA is TGCGCCAGCGGACAACGTAGCGGGGAGCTGTTTTTT. Amino acids: CASGQRSGELFF.

The gene calls are TRBV19 and TRBJ1-1; 7 bases line up with TRBD1. Germline V lookup: CDR1 LNHDA, CDR2 SQIVND (reference sequence). The CDR3 runs to 13 residues. Trimming at V came to 6 bases and at J to 4 bases, leaving 5 bases not matched to a gene. As DNA, the CDR3 is TGTGCCAGTAGGCCAACAGGGGCCACTGAAGCTTTCTTT. This encodes CASRPTGATEAFF.

The V gene is TRBV11-1, the J gene TRBJ2-5, with a tentative D call TRBD2 (5 bases). CDR1 and CDR2 from the germline V gene are SGHAT and FQDESV (reference sequence). With 0 bases removed from V and 1 base from J, the gap between germline ends came to 15 bases. The CDR3 runs to 17 residues. Written as DNA, the CDR3 is TGTGCCAGCAGCTTAGCCGGAGGACCGGCCCTCCAAGAGACCCAGTACTTC. It yields the protein CASSLAGGPALQETQYF.

J is TRBJ2-5 and V is TRBV27; the match to TRBD1 covers 8 bases. The trim removed 8 bases at V and 7 bases at J, leaving 6 bases unmatched. The CDR3 contains 12 residues. CDR1 is MNHEY, CDR2 SMNVEV, per germline (reference sequence). The CDR3 sequence is CASSRDRRTQYF. The CDR3, as DNA: TGTGCCAGCTCCCGGGACAGGCGGACCCAGTACTTC.

This clone has only a few counts. Here the CDR3 DNA reads TGCGCCAGCAGCTTGTCCGGGGGGACCGTGGATGAGCAGTTCTTC. Translated, it gives CASSLSGGTVDEQFF. The chain couples TRBV5-1 to TRBJ2-1, with 7 bases matching TRBD2. The CDR3 length is 15 residues. Per the germline V gene, CDR1 is SGHRS and CDR2 is YFSETQ. V shed 1 base and J 8 bases; nucleotides not matched to a gene: 9.

The CDR3 nucleotides read TGCGCCAGCAGCCCCGGCGGGAGAGACGAGCAGTACTTC. This sequence encodes CASSPGGRDEQYF. V is TRBV5-1 and J is TRBJ2-7; 7 bases fit TRBD2. The CDR3 sequence is 13 residues long. Germline lookup yields CDR1 SGHRS and CDR2 YFSETQ. The J segment lost 5 bases and the V segment lost 4 bases, leaving 6 bases of the junction unmatched.

V gene TRBV5-1 combines with J gene TRBJ1-3; no definite D call. CDR3 length equals 14 residues. V was pared by 0 bases and J by 0 bases, with 4 bases between. Per germline, CDR1 SGHRS and CDR2 YFSETQ. The CDR3: CASSLDGSGNTIYF. For the CDR3, the DNA is TGCGCCAGCAGCTTGGACGGCTCTGGAAACACCATATATTTT.

The chain carries TRBV19 and TRBJ2-3, with TRBD2 matching over 12 bases. The germline gives CDR1 LNHDA, CDR2 SQIVND (reference sequence). CDR3 length: 14 residues. The ends lost 10 bases at V and 5 bases at J; junction bases unmatched: 7. CDR3 protein: CATGLAGWKDTQYF. The CDR3 DNA follows: TGTGCCACCGGACTAGCGGGGTGGAAAGATACGCAGTATTTT.

The gene calls are TRBV9 and TRBJ2-1, with 10 bases aligning to TRBD1. The ends lost 4 bases at V and 0 bases at J; junction bases unmatched: 7. The CDR3 totals 17 residues. Germline values: CDR1 SGDLS, CDR2 YYNGEE. CDR3 sequence: CASSLNRDRGSYNEQFF. For the CDR3, the DNA is TGTGCCAGCAGCCTGAACCGGGACAGGGGCTCCTACAATGAGCAGTTCTTC.

This clone was seen only a few times. The chain combines TRBV18 with TRBJ1-6; a weak D match, TRBD1 (5 bases). This CDR3 contains 14 residues. The germline V gene has CDR1 KGHSH and CDR2 LQKENI. V was clipped by 3 bases and J by 4 bases, with 7 bases between them. The CDR3 nucleotides are TGTGCCAGCTCACCCCAGGGTTATAATTCACCCCTCCACTTT. Amino acid sequence: CASSPQGYNSPLHF.

This clone was detected a few times. The chain links TRBV6-5 to TRBJ1-1, with a tentative D call TRBD1 (6 bases). Germline CDR1 and CDR2: MNHEY and SVGAGI. V lost 3 bases, J lost 1 base, and 9 bases lay in between. This CDR3 comprises 14 residues. CDR3 loop: CASSYGQPNTEAFF. The CDR3 DNA reads as TGTGCCAGCAGTTATGGACAGCCGAACACTGAAGCTTTCTTT.

The V and J genes are TRBV9 and TRBJ1-2; 8 bases map to TRBD1. The CDR3 length is 17 residues. The ends lost 4 bases at V and 3 bases at J; junction bases unmatched: 14. From germline, CDR1 is SGDLS and CDR2 YYNGEE. DNA for the CDR3: TGTGCCAGCAGCATCAGACCCCAGGGGGCAGGGGACTATGGCTACACCTTC. It yields the protein CASSIRPQGAGDYGYTF. Drawing the rest from reference TRBV9 and TRBJ1-2, the complete variable domain is DSGVTQTPKHLITATGQRVTLRCSPRSGDLSVYWYQQSLDQGLQFLIQYYNGEERAKGNILERFSAQQFPDLHSELNLSSLELGDSALYFCASSIRPQGAGDYGYTFGSGTRLTVV.

This clone has a handful of counts. The genes are TRBV27 and TRBJ2-7; the D gene is possibly TRBD1 (5 bases). CDR1 and CDR2 from the germline V gene are MNHEY and SMNVEV (reference sequence). The V and J ends lost 3 bases and 4 bases respectively, with 10 bases between them. The CDR3 length is 13 residues. CDR3 sequence: CASSFRQGYEQYF. The CDR3 DNA follows: TGTGCCAGCAGTTTTCGCCAGGGTTACGAGCAGTACTTC.

The chain combines TRBV9 with TRBJ1-5, with D hard to call. V lost 0 bases and J lost 5, with 12 bases in between. In germline, CDR1 is SGDLS, CDR2 YYNGEE. The CDR3 sequence is 15 residues long. The CDR3 DNA reads TGTGCCAGCAGCGTAGGGGAGGGAAATGATCAGCCCCAGCATTTT. Protein: CASSVGEGNDQPQHF. The full variable domain, completed using reference TRBV9 and TRBJ1-5, is DSGVTQTPKHLITATGQRVTLRCSPRSGDLSVYWYQQSLDQGLQFLIQYYNGEERAKGNILERFSAQQFPDLHSELNLSSLELGDSALYFCASSVGEGNDQPQHFGDGTRLSIL.

The gene calls are TRBV11-1 and TRBJ2-7; TRBD1 might be the D (7 bases). The V gene's germline CDR1 is SGHAT and CDR2 FQDESV (reference sequence). The CDR3 extends over 14 amino acids. V lost 4 bases and J 4 bases, leaving 14 bases between the germline ends. The CDR3 sequence is CASSSAGQHYEQYF. In DNA form, the CDR3 reads TGTGCCAGCAGCTCCGCGGGACAGCATTACGAGCAGTACTTC.

The chain recombines TRBV5-6 with TRBJ1-1; D is undetermined. CDR1 is SGHDT, CDR2 YYEEEE, per germline. This CDR3 contains 12 residues. The ends were cut back, 2 bases at V and 5 bases at J, with 7 bases in the middle. For the CDR3, the DNA is TGTGCCAGCAGCTTCCGGTTTACTGAAGCTTTCTTT. Residues: CASSFRFTEAFF.

The chain employs TRBV15 and TRBJ2-3; possible D gene TRBD2, 7 bases. Germline lookup yields CDR1 LNHNV and CDR2 YYDKDF (reference sequence). V was shortened by 3 bases and J by 1 base, with 14 bases between the two germline ends. The CDR3 runs 16 residues. The DNA of the CDR3 is TGTGCCACCAGCAGGGGGGGGGCAGGGGGCACAGATACGCAGTATTTT. It specifies CATSRGGAGGTDTQYF.